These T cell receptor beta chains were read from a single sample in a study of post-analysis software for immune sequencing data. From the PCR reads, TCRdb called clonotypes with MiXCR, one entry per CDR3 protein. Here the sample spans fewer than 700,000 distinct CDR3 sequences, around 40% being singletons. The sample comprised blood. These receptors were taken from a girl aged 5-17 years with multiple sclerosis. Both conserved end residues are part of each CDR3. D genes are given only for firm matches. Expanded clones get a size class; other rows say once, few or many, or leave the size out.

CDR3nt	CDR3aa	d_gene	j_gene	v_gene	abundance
TGCAGCTTAATAGGGGCGGAGTCGGTAGAGACCCAGTACTTC	CSLIGAESVETQYF	-	TRBJ2-5	TRBV20-1	few
TGCAGTGCCCGCCGACCGTCTTCCGTGGTGCCGTACTTC	CSARRPSSVVPYF	-	TRBJ2-5	TRBV20-1	-
TGCGCCAGCAGCTTGCGGGGGGGGCCATGCGATGAGCAGTTCTTC	CASSLRGGPCDEQFF	TRBD2	TRBJ2-1	TRBV5-1	-
TGTGCCAGCACCGGACCCTCTAGCCACGGTGAGCAGTTCTTC	CASTGPSSHGEQFF	-	TRBJ2-1	TRBV6-5	few
TGCGCCAGCAGCACAGGACAGGGTGGTGGGCAGTACTTC	CASSTGQGGGQYF	TRBD1	TRBJ2-7	TRBV5-1	few
TGCGCCAGCAGCGTGGACGGGCTGAACACCGGGGAGCTGTTTTTT	CASSVDGLNTGELFF	-	TRBJ2-2	TRBV5-1	-
TGTGCCAGCAGTCTTGGCTCCCCCACAGATGCGCAGTATTTT	CASSLGSPTDAQYF	-	TRBJ2-3	TRBV12-3/TRBV12-4	-
TGTGCCAGCAGCTTGGACGGCTCCTATAATTCACCCCTCCACTTT	CASSLDGSYNSPLHF	-	TRBJ1-6	TRBV5-5	few
TGTGCCAGCAGTTTATCCCTGGGCGGAGAGACCCAGTACTTC	CASSLSLGGETQYF	-	TRBJ2-5	TRBV28	-
TGTGCCAGCAGCTTGGAATCGCTAGGACAAGAGACCCAGTACTTC	CASSLESLGQETQYF	-	TRBJ2-5	TRBV5-6	-
TGTGCCAGCAGCCAGGGGCCGCTCTCCTACGAGCAGTACTTC	CASSQGPLSYEQYF	-	TRBJ2-7	TRBV3-1	-
TGCGCCAGCAGCTTTCGGGACAGCCGAGTCTACGAGCAGTACTTC	CASSFRDSRVYEQYF	TRBD1	TRBJ2-7	TRBV5-1	-
TGTGCCAGCAGCTTAGGGGGGACACCGTTAAAACTGTTTTTT	CASSLGGTPLKLFF	-	TRBJ1-4	TRBV7-2	-
TGTGCCAGCAGCCAAGGGATAGCGGGAACCACAGATACGCAGTATTTT	CASSQGIAGTTDTQYF	TRBD2	TRBJ2-3	TRBV4-2	-
TGTGCCAGCAGTTACTCGTCAGGGAATCCAACAGATACGCAGTATTTT	CASSYSSGNPTDTQYF	-	TRBJ2-3	TRBV6-7	-
TGTGCCAGCAGCCAAGGCCCCAGAGGAGGGCAAGAGACCCAGTACTTC	CASSQGPRGGQETQYF	-	TRBJ2-5	TRBV3-1	few
TGTGCCAGCAAACTCCCGGGCTTCAATAATTCACCCCTCCACTTT	CASKLPGFNNSPLHF	-	TRBJ1-6	TRBV7-2	-
TGTGCCAGCAGCTTTGCCGGGAGGGCCGAAAATGAGCAGTTCTTC	CASSFAGRAENEQFF	TRBD2	TRBJ2-1	TRBV11-2	-
TGTGCCAGCAGCTCACCTCCGGGACAGGAACGGGCTTTCTTT	CASSSPPGQERAFF	TRBD1	TRBJ1-1	TRBV5-6	-
TGTGCCAGCAGTTACTCGGGCTTCGGGCTAGCGAGTAATGAGCAGTTCTTC	CASSYSGFGLASNEQFF	-	TRBJ2-1	TRBV6-5	-
TGTGCCAGCAGCGCCTCGATCGGGGGCCGGACCGGGGAGCTGTTTTTT	CASSASIGGRTGELFF	-	TRBJ2-2	TRBV9	-
TGTGCCAGCAGCTCCCACAGGGGAATCAATGAGCAGTTCTTC	CASSSHRGINEQFF	TRBD1	TRBJ2-1	TRBV11-2	-
TGTGCCAGCAGTGGGCCTCTCAATACGCAGTATTTT	CASSGPLNTQYF	-	TRBJ2-3	TRBV12-3/TRBV12-4	-
TGCGCCAGCAGCTCGGCAGGGAGTACGAACACTGAAGCTTTCTTT	CASSSAGSTNTEAFF	-	TRBJ1-1	TRBV5-1	-
TGTGCCAGCAGTGAAGCGCTTCGGGGTGGTGAGCAGTACTTC	CASSEALRGGEQYF	-	TRBJ2-4	TRBV6-1	-
TGTGCCAGCAGCCAGCCGACTAGCGAGGATACGCAGTATTTT	CASSQPTSEDTQYF	TRBD2	TRBJ2-3	TRBV3-1	-
TGCGCCAGCAGGGGACTAGTAGGTAGGAATGAGCAGTTCTTC	CASRGLVGRNEQFF	TRBD2	TRBJ2-1	TRBV10-2	few
TGTGCCTGCCGGACAGGGGTGAGAGAGACCCAGTACTTC	CACRTGVRETQYF	TRBD1	TRBJ2-5	TRBV12-3/TRBV12-4	-
TGTGCCATCAGTGCAAGCGCCTCTAGCACAGATACGCAGTATTTT	CAISASASSTDTQYF	-	TRBJ2-3	TRBV10-3	-
TGTGCCAGCATTGGGCTAGCGGGCGAAAGCTCCTACGAGCAGTACTTC	CASIGLAGESSYEQYF	TRBD2	TRBJ2-7	TRBV2	few
TGCGCCAGCAGCTTGGGCCAAGGGGTCTACGAGCAGTACTTC	CASSLGQGVYEQYF	-	TRBJ2-7	TRBV5-1	many
TGCAGCGTTGTAAGACAGATGAACACTGAAGCTTTCTTT	CSVVRQMNTEAFF	-	TRBJ1-1	TRBV29-1	-
TGTGCCAGCAGCCCAAGACTAGCGGAAAACAATGAGCAGTTCTTC	CASSPRLAENNEQFF	TRBD2	TRBJ2-1	TRBV7-9	-
TGTGCCAGCAGCCGGGGACTAGCGGGAGTCGTTAGGGGTGAGCAGTTCTTC	CASSRGLAGVVRGEQFF	TRBD2	TRBJ2-1	TRBV7-6	-
TGCAGCGTTGAGGATCCTTCGGCAGGCTATGGCTACACCTTC	CSVEDPSAGYGYTF	-	TRBJ1-2	TRBV29-1	-
TGTGCCAGCAGTTTAGGGGGGGCTGATGGCTACACCTTC	CASSLGGADGYTF	-	TRBJ1-2	TRBV12-3/TRBV12-4	few
TGTGCCGGCAGCCGGGCCCTACCCCGCCCCAGTGAGCAGTTCTTC	CAGSRALPRPSEQFF	-	TRBJ2-1	TRBV12-3/TRBV12-4	-
TGTGCCAGCAGCGTTTACAGATGGGGGGCCCGCACAGATACGCAGTATTTT	CASSVYRWGARTDTQYF	-	TRBJ2-3	TRBV6-2/TRBV6-3	-
TGTGCCAGCAGCTTAGATATCGGACAGGGACCGCATTTT	CASSLDIGQGPHF	TRBD1	TRBJ1-5	TRBV7-2	-
TGCAGCGCCCGGAGAGGGGGTACGGCCGAGCAGTACTTC	CSARRGGTAEQYF	-	TRBJ2-7	TRBV29-1	few
TGTGCCAGCAGCCAACGGGTCTACGAGCAGTACTTC	CASSQRVYEQYF	-	TRBJ2-7	TRBV14	few
TGCAGTGCTAGCCCAATGGACAGGGCTCAACAGCCCCAGCATTTT	CSASPMDRAQQPQHF	TRBD1	TRBJ1-5	TRBV20-1	-
TGCGCCGGCAGCTTGGCCGAAGGGTCCTTAGCCAAAAACATTCAGTACTTC	CAGSLAEGSLAKNIQYF	-	TRBJ2-4	TRBV5-1	-
TGCGCCAGCAGCTTGAACGCCGCTAACTATGGCTACACCTTC	CASSLNAANYGYTF	-	TRBJ1-2	TRBV5-1	-
TGTGCCAGCAGCCAAGGGGACGAAGTGAGTCAGCCCCAGCATTTT	CASSQGDEVSQPQHF	-	TRBJ1-5	TRBV4-2	-
TGCAGCGTTGAAGGACAGTTCTACAATGAGCAGTTCTTC	CSVEGQFYNEQFF	-	TRBJ2-1	TRBV29-1	-
TGTGCCAGCAGTACTGACAGGGCCCCGTATAGCAATCAGCCCCAGCATTTT	CASSTDRAPYSNQPQHF	TRBD1	TRBJ1-5	TRBV2	-
TGTGCCAGCAGCTCCGGACTAGAAAGAGAGACCCAGTACTTC	CASSSGLERETQYF	TRBD2	TRBJ2-5	TRBV7-2	few
TGTGCCAGCAGTTTCTCTCCCCCGGGGGTCCAAGAGACCCAGTACTTC	CASSFSPPGVQETQYF	-	TRBJ2-5	TRBV7-2	-
TGTGCCAGCAGCTTCAAAGCGGGCGGTGCTAGCACAGATACGCAGTATTTT	CASSFKAGGASTDTQYF	-	TRBJ2-3	TRBV5-4	-
TGTGCCAGCAGGGGACAGGGTCTAGCTAACTATGGCTACACCTTC	CASRGQGLANYGYTF	TRBD1	TRBJ1-2	TRBV12-3/TRBV12-4	once
TGTGCCAGCAGTTCCCTCGGAAGGGGGGGGAACATTCAGTACTTC	CASSSLGRGGNIQYF	-	TRBJ2-4	TRBV12-3/TRBV12-4	-
TGCAGTGCCCCCGACGGACTAGCGGACTACAATGAGCAGTACTTC	CSAPDGLADYNEQYF	TRBD2	TRBJ2-7	TRBV20-1	few
TGTGCCAGCAGCTTGGGGGTCCGCGGAACTGAAGCTTTCTTT	CASSLGVRGTEAFF	-	TRBJ1-1	TRBV7-2	-
TGTGCCAGCAGCCCGATTATAATCGGGTACGAGCAGTACTTC	CASSPIIIGYEQYF	-	TRBJ2-7	TRBV11-2	-
TGTGCCAGCAGGTCCTATCAGGGGTCCACTGAAGCTTTCTTT	CASRSYQGSTEAFF	-	TRBJ1-1	TRBV12-3/TRBV12-4	-
TGTGCCATCAGTGACAGGGGGGGGAACACTGAAGCTTTCTTT	CAISDRGGNTEAFF	TRBD1	TRBJ1-1	TRBV10-3	-
TGTGCCACCGCGGACAGGGATGGTTCATGTGGCTACACCTTC	CATADRDGSCGYTF	TRBD1	TRBJ1-2	TRBV27	-